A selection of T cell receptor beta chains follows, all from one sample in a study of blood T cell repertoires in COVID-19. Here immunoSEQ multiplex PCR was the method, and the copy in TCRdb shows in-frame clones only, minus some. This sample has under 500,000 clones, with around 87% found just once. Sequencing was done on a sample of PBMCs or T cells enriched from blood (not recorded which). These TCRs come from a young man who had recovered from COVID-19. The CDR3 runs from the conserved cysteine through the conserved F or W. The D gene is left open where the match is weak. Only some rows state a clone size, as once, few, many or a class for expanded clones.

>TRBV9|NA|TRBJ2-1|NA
TGTGCCAGCAGCGTAAACTTCCGGGGAGATGAGCAGTTCTTC
CASSVNFRGDEQFF
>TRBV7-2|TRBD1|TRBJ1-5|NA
TGTGCCAGCAGCTGGAACAGGGGCGAGGGTCAGCCCCAGCATTTT
CASSWNRGEGQPQHF
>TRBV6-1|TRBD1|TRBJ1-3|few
TGTGCCAGCAGTGAGGGGACAGGCTCTGGAAACACCATATATTTT
CASSEGTGSGNTIYF
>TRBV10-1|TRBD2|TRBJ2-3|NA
TGCGCCAGCAGCGGACTAGCGGGAGATACGCAGTATTTT
CASSGLAGDTQYF
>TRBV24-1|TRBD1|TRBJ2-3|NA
TGTGCCACCAGGGGAAGGACAGGGGGTGACGGCACAGATACGCAGTATTTT
CATRGRTGGDGTDTQYF
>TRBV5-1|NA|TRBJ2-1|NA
TGCGCCAGCAGCTTTACTACCGACTTAGACAATGAGCAGTTCTTC
CASSFTTDLDNEQFF
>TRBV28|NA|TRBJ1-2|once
TGTGCCAGCAGTTCGCAACGGGTTTTCGATGGCTACACCTTC
CASSSQRVFDGYTF
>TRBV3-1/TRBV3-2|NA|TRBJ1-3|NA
TGTGCCAGCAGCCAAGGTGGGGGCCCGTCTAGTAACACCATATATTTT
CASSQGGGPSSNTIYF
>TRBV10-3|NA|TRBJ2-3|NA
TGTGCCATCAGTGACTGGGAGTTATGGGGCACAGATACGCAGTATTTT
CAISDWELWGTDTQYF
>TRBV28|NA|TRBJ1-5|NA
TGTGCCAGCAGCCCAACTACAGGGCTTCAGCCCCAGCATTTT
CASSPTTGLQPQHF
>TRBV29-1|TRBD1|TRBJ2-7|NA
TGCAGCATACTGGGGACAGCCTACGAGCAGTACTTC
CSILGTAYEQYF
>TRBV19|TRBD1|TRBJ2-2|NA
TGTGCCAGTAGTGTACAGGGGGCGGTCGGGGAGCTGTTTTTT
CASSVQGAVGELFF
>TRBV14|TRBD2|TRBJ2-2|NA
TGTGCCAGCAGCCAAGAAGGGACTAGCGGATACGGGGAGCTGTTTTTT
CASSQEGTSGYGELFF
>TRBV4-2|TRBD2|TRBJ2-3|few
TGTGCCAGCAGCCAGGTTACTAGCGGGAGTTTTTCAGATACGCAGTATTTT
CASSQVTSGSFSDTQYF
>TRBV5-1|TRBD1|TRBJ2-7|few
TGCGCCAGCAGCTTCCCGGGACAGGGGTACGAGCAGTACTTC
CASSFPGQGYEQYF
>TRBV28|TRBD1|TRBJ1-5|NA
TGTGCCAGCAGTTCTGGGATGACAGGGTGGAATCAGCCCCAGCATTTT
CASSSGMTGWNQPQHF
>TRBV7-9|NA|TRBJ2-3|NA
TGTGCCAGCAGCTTAGCGCAGGGATTGACAGATACGCAGTATTTT
CASSLAQGLTDTQYF